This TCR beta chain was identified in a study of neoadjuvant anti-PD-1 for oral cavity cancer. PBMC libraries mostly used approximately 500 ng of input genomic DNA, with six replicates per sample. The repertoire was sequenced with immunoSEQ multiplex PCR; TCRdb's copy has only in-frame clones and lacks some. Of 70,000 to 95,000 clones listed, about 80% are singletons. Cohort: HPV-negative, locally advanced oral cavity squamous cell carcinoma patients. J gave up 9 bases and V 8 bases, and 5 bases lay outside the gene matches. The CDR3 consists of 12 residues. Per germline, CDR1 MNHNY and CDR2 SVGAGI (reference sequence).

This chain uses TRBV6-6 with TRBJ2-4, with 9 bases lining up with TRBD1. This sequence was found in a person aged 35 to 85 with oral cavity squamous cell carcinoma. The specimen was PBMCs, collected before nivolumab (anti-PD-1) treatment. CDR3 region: CASRLGQGIQYF. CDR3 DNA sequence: TGTGCCAGCCGCCTGGGACAGGGCATTCAGTACTTC.